The 26 T cell receptor beta chains below come from one sample, sequenced in a study of T cell responses to AZD1222 COVID-19 vaccine. Assay: immunoSEQ multiplex PCR; the TCRdb copy retains only in-frame clones and omits some. Here the sample spans roughly 170,000 clones, around 94% being singletons. Material: peripheral blood, obtained 28 days after the second AZD1222 dose. The origin of the receptors is an adult who received the AZD1222 COVID-19 vaccine.

V usage is TRBV11-3 and J usage is TRBJ1-1; perhaps TRBD1 as D (5 bases). Germline V gene data show CDR1 as SGHNT and CDR2 as YENEEA. The CDR3 is made up of 15 amino acids. Trimming cost V 6 bases and J 1 base, with 15 bases left between them. CDR3 nucleotide sequence: TGTGCCAGCAGGACCTCGGGGCTTACGAACACTGAAGCTTTCTTT. Translation: CASRTSGLTNTEAFF.

This sequence joins TRBV19 and TRBJ1-1, with D perhaps matching TRBD1 (5 bases). Trimming shortened V by 9 bases and J by 5 bases, and 13 bases separated the two germline ends. The CDR3 consists of 12 residues. Germline CDR1 reads LNHDA; CDR2 reads SQIVND (reference sequence). The CDR3 loop reads CASSLGVTEAFF. Here the CDR3 DNA reads TGTGCCAGCTCCCTAGGGGTGACTGAAGCTTTCTTT.

This chain uses TRBV3-1 (or the pseudogene TRBV3-2) with TRBJ1-1; D perhaps matches TRBD1 (6 bases). V shed 1 base and J shed 7 bases, with 10 bases lying between them. The CDR3 consists of 13 residues. Per the germline V gene, CDR1 is LGHDT and CDR2 is YNNKEL (reference sequence). In DNA form, the CDR3 reads TGTGCCAGCAGCCAAGTACAGGGCATTGAAGCTTTCTTT. Translation: CASSQVQGIEAFF.

The chain joins TRBV28 to TRBJ1-1; TRBD1 matches 7 bases. CDR1 is MDHEN, CDR2 SYDVKM, per germline. V shed 5 bases and J 1 base; nucleotides not matched to a gene: 7. This CDR3 has 15 amino acids. The CDR3 DNA follows: TGTGCCAGCAGTATCCATCGACAGGGGAACACTGAAGCTTTCTTT. It codes for CASSIHRQGNTEAFF.

The genes are TRBV3-1 (or the pseudogene TRBV3-2) and TRBJ1-2; no reliable D call. Per germline, CDR1 LGHDT and CDR2 YNNKEL (reference sequence). V was cut by 0 bases and J by 4 bases, with 15 bases left in between. The CDR3 contains 16 residues. CDR3 coding DNA: TGTGCCAGCAGCCAAGATAAAGGGCGGCAGAGCTATGGCTACACCTTC. This codes for CASSQDKGRQSYGYTF.

The chain joins TRBV12-5 to TRBJ2-1, with D tentatively TRBD1 (5 bases). The germline CDR1 and CDR2 sequences are LGHNT and FRNRAP. Trimming shortened V by 7 bases and J by 6 bases, and 7 bases separated the two germline ends. This CDR3 has 11 amino acids. The CDR3 DNA reads TGTGCTAGTGAAAGGGGCAATGAGCAGTTCTTC. This codes for CASERGNEQFF.

With respect to this clone: The same CDR3 is also encoded by other DNA sequences in this sample. This chain connects TRBV5-1 to TRBJ1-1, with unresolved D. Trimming left V 4 bases short and J 2 bases short, with 9 bases between. This CDR3 has 13 residues. CDR1 and CDR2 from the germline V gene are SGHRS and YFSETQ. CDR3 nucleotide sequence: TGCGCCAGCAGCCTGGGTGGTAACACTGAAGCTTTCTTT. Its translation: CASSLGGNTEAFF.

This chain connects TRBV10-3 to TRBJ1-2, with a tentative D call TRBD1 (5 bases). Germline V lookup: CDR1 ENHRY, CDR2 SYGVKD. The CDR3 loop spans 13 amino acids. V was trimmed by 6 bases and J by 1 base, leaving 9 bases between them. CDR3 loop: CAIRIDSNYGYTF. The CDR3 nucleotides read TGTGCCATCAGGATAGACAGTAACTATGGCTACACCTTC.

The chain is built from TRBV19 and TRBJ1-2; D gene uncertain. V was shortened by 8 bases and J by 0 bases, with 10 bases between the two germline ends. Germline V gene sequence: CDR1 LNHDA, CDR2 SQIVND (reference sequence). The CDR3 is 13 amino acids. CDR3 coding DNA: TGTGCCAGTGTCAAGGGAACTAACTATGGCTACACCTTC. Protein sequence: CASVKGTNYGYTF.

V usage is TRBV7-8 and J usage is TRBJ2-3; D might be TRBD2 (6 bases). The V and J ends lost 5 bases and 2 bases respectively, with 11 bases between them. Looked up from germline, CDR1 is SGHVS and CDR2 is FQNEAQ. The CDR3 has 14 residues. The CDR3 region is CASSLRDFTDTQYF. DNA for the CDR3: TGTGCCAGCAGCCTACGGGACTTCACAGATACGCAGTATTTT.

This chain links TRBV6-5 with TRBJ2-7; 7 positions agree with TRBD1. The CDR3 runs 12 residues. V dropped 8 bases and J dropped 6; count of bases not matched to a gene: 7. Germline values: CDR1 MNHEY, CDR2 SVGAGI. The CDR3 loop reads CASGRQGLEQYF. CDR3 DNA sequence: TGTGCCAGCGGAAGACAGGGCCTCGAGCAGTACTTC.

V and J are TRBV5-8 and TRBJ2-2; D gene ambiguous. CDR1 SGHTS and CDR2 YDEGEE come from the germline V gene. V lost 2 bases and J 6 bases, leaving 8 bases between the germline ends. The CDR3 is 13 amino acids. The CDR3 spells CASSLVDAGELFF. The CDR3 bases are TGTGCCAGCAGCTTAGTAGACGCCGGGGAGCTGTTTTTT.

The gene calls are TRBV5-6 and TRBJ2-6, with D unresolved. CDR1 is SGHDT, CDR2 YYEEEE, per germline. Trimming removed 2 bases at V and 0 bases at J, with 6 bases between. This CDR3 is built from 15 residues. In nucleotides, the CDR3 is TGTGCCAGCAGCTTTGGAGTCTCTGGGGCCAACGTCCTGACTTTC. Encoded protein: CASSFGVSGANVLTF.

This clone appeared a few times. The chain employs TRBV19 and TRBJ1-1; D may be TRBD1 (5 bases). The CDR3 length is 14 residues. Trimming pared 4 bases from V and 1 base from J, leaving 10 bases between. Germline-derived CDR1 and CDR2 are LNHDA and SQIVND (reference sequence). The CDR3 DNA reads TGTGCCAGTAGTACCCAGGGTTGGAACACTGAAGCTTTCTTT. It yields the protein CASSTQGWNTEAFF. Together with reference TRBV19 and TRBJ1-1, the CDR3 gives the full variable domain: DGGITQSPKYLFRKEGQNVTLSCEQNLNHDAMYWYRQDPGQGLRLIYYSQIVNDFQKGDIAEGYSVSREKKESFPLTVTSAQKNPTAFYLCASSTQGWNTEAFFGQGTRLTVV.

CDR3 amino acids: CASSGRLAGPLDTQYF. CDR3 DNA sequence: TGTGCCAGCAGCGGAAGACTAGCGGGGCCTTTGGATACGCAGTATTTT. The chain joins TRBV9 to TRBJ2-3, with TRBD2 identical over 11 bases. This CDR3 has 16 amino acids. Germline loops: CDR1 SGDLS, CDR2 YYNGEE. V was pared by 3 bases and J by 6 bases, with 9 bases of the junction left unmatched.

The CDR3 DNA follows: TGTGCCAGCAGTTCCCCCGGGACTAGCGGGTCCCGGGATACGCAGTATTTT. Translating it yields CASSSPGTSGSRDTQYF. This chain links TRBV28 with TRBJ2-3; 12 nucleotides align to TRBD2. With 4 bases clipped from V and 6 bases from J, the junction kept 11 bases outside the gene matches. The CDR3 has 17 residues. CDR1 is MDHEN, CDR2 SYDVKM, per germline.

V is TRBV3-1 (or the pseudogene TRBV3-2) and J is TRBJ1-6; TRBD1 agrees at 9 bases. CDR1 is LGHDT and CDR2 is YNNKEL in the germline V gene (reference sequence). The CDR3 runs 17 residues. Trimming at V came to 6 bases and at J to 10 bases, leaving 16 bases not matched to a gene. CDR3 region: CASSPDVTGTGSSPLHF. Written as DNA, the CDR3 is TGTGCCAGCAGTCCTGATGTGACCGGGACAGGGTCCTCACCCCTCCACTTT.

In nucleotides, the CDR3 is TGCAGCGTCCAGGAGTGGCAGGGTTTCACTGAAGCTTTCTTT. It is translated as CSVQEWQGFTEAFF. The chain uses TRBV29-1 and TRBJ1-1; D might be TRBD1 (5 bases). In germline, CDR1 is SQVTM, CDR2 ANQGSEA. Trimming stripped 6 bases from V and 4 bases from J, with 18 bases between. The CDR3 sequence is 14 residues long.

The chain recombines TRBV6-4 with TRBJ2-3, with TRBD2 as a possible D gene (6 bases). CDR3 length equals 16 residues. V lost 5 bases and J lost 6, with 21 bases in between. Looked up from germline, CDR1 is MRHNA and CDR2 is SNTAGT. In nucleotides, the CDR3 is TGTGCCAGCAGTCAAGATGGCGGGGACCGGGCGGATACGCAGTATTTT. Protein sequence: CASSQDGGDRADTQYF.

This clone was counted a single time. The CDR3 region has the DNA TGTGCCAGCAGTGAAGGAGGGGAGAGAAGCGAGCAGTACTTC. This codes for CASSEGGERSEQYF. The genes are TRBV27 and TRBJ2-7, with D possibly being TRBD2 (6 bases). The V end was cut by 5 bases, the J end by 6 bases, with 17 bases between. The CDR3 extends over 14 amino acids. CDR1 is MNHEY and CDR2 is SMNVEV in the germline V gene (reference sequence).

V is TRBV7-2 and J is TRBJ2-2; 11 bases match TRBD1. V was pared by 4 bases and J by 7 bases, with 8 bases of the junction left unmatched. The CDR3 is 16 amino acids. The germline V gene has CDR1 SGHTA and CDR2 FQGNSA. As DNA, the CDR3 is TGTGCCAGCAGCTCCTGGGGACAGGGGGTCGTCGGGGAGCTGTTTTTT. Translating gives CASSSWGQGVVGELFF.

This chain uses TRBV29-1 with TRBJ2-1; D not resolved. The CDR3 is 13 amino acids. Trimming left V 4 bases short and J 0 bases short, with 7 bases between. Germline values: CDR1 SQVTM, CDR2 ANQGSEA. In DNA form, the CDR3 reads TGCAGCGTTGCACAGAGCTCCTACAATGAGCAGTTCTTC. This sequence encodes CSVAQSSYNEQFF.

This chain joins TRBV18 and TRBJ1-4; a weak D match, TRBD1 (6 bases). The germline CDR1 and CDR2 sequences are KGHSH and LQKENI. Trimming removed 1 base at V and 8 bases at J, with 17 bases between. The CDR3 runs 16 residues. CDR3 in amino acids: CASSPRQGRGDEKLFF. CDR3 sequence (DNA): TGTGCCAGCTCACCACGTCAGGGGAGGGGTGACGAAAAACTGTTTTTT.

As DNA, the CDR3 is TGTGCCAGCAGTTACCTGACAGTCCACAATGAGCAGTTCTTC. It codes for CASSYLTVHNEQFF. This chain joins TRBV6-6 and TRBJ2-1; tentative D call: TRBD1 (5 bases). The V gene's germline CDR1 is MNHNY and CDR2 SVGAGI (reference sequence). The CDR3 sequence is 14 residues long. V lost 2 bases and J 5 bases, leaving 10 bases between the germline ends.

This sequence joins TRBV4-1 and TRBJ2-1; tentative D call: TRBD1 (6 bases). V gave up 2 bases and J gave up 4 bases, with 12 bases separating them. Germline-derived CDR1 and CDR2 are MGHRA and YSYEKL. This CDR3 has 15 residues. The CDR3 DNA is TGCGCCAGCAGCCAATTTCCAGGGGCATACAATGAGCAGTTCTTC. Amino acid sequence: CASSQFPGAYNEQFF.

This rearrangement joins TRBV28 to TRBJ1-2; maybe TRBD1 (5 bases). The CDR3 length is 14 residues. V lost 10 bases to trimming and J lost 0 bases, with 15 bases between them. Germline loops: CDR1 MDHEN, CDR2 SYDVKM. CDR3 bases: TGTGCCACCTCCAGGACGGGGCCTAACTATGGCTACACCTTC. Its translation: CATSRTGPNYGYTF.